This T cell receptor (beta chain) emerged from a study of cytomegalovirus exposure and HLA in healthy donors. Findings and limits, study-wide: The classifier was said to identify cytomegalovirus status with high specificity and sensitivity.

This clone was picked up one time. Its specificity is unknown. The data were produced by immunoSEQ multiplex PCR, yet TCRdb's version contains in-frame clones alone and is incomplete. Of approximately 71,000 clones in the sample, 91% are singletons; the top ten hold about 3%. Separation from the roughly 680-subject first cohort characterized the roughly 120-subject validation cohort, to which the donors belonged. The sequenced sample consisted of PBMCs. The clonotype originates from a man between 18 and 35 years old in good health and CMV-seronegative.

CDR3 loop: CASRNTGSSYEQYF. CDR3 in DNA: TGTGCCAGCAGAAATACAGGGAGCTCCTACGAGCAGTACTTC. V gene TRBV25-1 combines with J gene TRBJ2-7, with D perhaps TRBD1 (6 bases). CDR3 length: 14 residues. Germline V gives CDR1 MGHDK, CDR2 SYGVNS. V was shortened by 6 bases and J by 0 bases, with 12 bases between the two germline ends.